The clone carrying this TCR beta chain has at least ten counts. TCRdb reprocessed the RT-PCR reads via MiXCR and lists one record per CDR3 protein. The sample carries hundreds of thousands of distinct CDR3 sequences, 11% to 15% recorded once. Trimming removed 7 bases from V and 2 bases from J, with 6 bases in between. CDR3 size: 13 residues. This sequence joins TRBV12-3 or TRBV12-4 and TRBJ2-6, with D hard to call. What was sequenced was memory CD4+ T cells from blood. This clonotype originated in a female donor in good health, serving as a healthy control. The CDR3 region has the DNA TGTGCCAGCACTCTGGCTGGGGCCAACGTCCTGACTTTC. Translated: CASTLAGANVLTF.